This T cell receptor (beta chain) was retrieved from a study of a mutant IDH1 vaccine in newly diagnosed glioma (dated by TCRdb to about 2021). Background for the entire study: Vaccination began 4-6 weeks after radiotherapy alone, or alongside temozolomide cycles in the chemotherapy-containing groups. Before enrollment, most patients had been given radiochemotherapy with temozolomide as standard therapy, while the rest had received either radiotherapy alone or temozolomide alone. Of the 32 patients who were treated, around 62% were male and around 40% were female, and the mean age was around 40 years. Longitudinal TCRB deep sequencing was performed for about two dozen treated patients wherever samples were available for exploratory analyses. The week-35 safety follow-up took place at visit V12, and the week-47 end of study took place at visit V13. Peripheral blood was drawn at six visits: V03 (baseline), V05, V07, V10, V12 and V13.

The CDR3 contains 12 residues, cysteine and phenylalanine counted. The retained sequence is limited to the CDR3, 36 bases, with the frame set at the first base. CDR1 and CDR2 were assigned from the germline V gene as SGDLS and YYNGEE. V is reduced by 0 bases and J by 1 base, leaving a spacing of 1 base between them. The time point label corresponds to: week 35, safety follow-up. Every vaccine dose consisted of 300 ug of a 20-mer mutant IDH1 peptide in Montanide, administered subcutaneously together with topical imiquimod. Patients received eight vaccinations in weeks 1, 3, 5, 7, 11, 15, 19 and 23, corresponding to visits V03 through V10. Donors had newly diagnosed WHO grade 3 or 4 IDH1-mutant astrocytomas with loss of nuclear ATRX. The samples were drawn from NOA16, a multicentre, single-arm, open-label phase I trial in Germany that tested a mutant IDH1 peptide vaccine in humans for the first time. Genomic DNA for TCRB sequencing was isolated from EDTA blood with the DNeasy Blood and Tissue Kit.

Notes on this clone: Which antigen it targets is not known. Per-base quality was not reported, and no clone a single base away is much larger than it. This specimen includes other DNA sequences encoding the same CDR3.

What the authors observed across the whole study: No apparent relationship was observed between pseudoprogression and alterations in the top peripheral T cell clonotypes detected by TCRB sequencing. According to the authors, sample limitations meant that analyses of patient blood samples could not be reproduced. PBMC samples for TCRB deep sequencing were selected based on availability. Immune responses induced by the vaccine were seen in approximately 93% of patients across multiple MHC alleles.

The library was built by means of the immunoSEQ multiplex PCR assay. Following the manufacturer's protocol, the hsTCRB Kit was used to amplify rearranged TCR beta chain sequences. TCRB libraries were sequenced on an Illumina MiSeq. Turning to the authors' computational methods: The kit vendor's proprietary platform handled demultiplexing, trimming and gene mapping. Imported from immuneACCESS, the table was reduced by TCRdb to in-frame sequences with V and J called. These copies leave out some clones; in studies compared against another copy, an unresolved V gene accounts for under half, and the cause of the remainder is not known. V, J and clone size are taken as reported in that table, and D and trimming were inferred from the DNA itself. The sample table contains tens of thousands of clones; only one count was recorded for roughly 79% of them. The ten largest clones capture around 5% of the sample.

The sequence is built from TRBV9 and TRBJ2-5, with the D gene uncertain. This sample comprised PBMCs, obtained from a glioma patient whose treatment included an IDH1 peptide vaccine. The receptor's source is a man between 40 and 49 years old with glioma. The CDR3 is CASSVGQETQYF. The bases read TGTGCCAGCAGCGTAGGCCAAGAGACCCAGTACTTC.